By share, the clone carrying this T cell receptor (beta chain) ranks as medium-sized. This sample is drawn from a study of spatial heterogeneity in lung cancer. Study-wide background: Beta-chain sequences were consistently detected more often than alpha-chain sequences. For the average unique TCR and UMI combination, more than ten occurrences appeared in raw reads.

Every TCR cDNA molecule bore its own unique molecular identifier. TCRdb re-derived calls from the 5' RACE reads in MiXCR, one entry per CDR3 protein. The sample records about 5,000 distinct CDR3 sequences, about 16% being singletons. The sample's time point: sample taken at primary tumor resection. The authors sequenced whole RNA from tumor, nontumor lung or frozen PBMC without sorting. This TCR was recovered from a male donor with early-stage non-small cell lung cancer. The source was normal lung tissue next to the tumor, collected at surgery.

CDR3 protein: CASSQEWLMSSGNTIYF. The CDR3, as DNA: TGTGCCAGCAGCCAAGAGTGGCTGATGAGCTCTGGAAACACCATATATTTT. The V call is TRBV3-1, the J call TRBJ1-3; no clear D gene. V dropped 0 bases and J dropped 0 bases, with 12 bases sitting between them. Germline CDR1 and CDR2: LGHDT and YNNKEL (reference sequence). The CDR3 has 17 amino acids.